This T cell receptor beta chain was recovered during a study of blood T cell repertoires in COVID-19. Background on the study: Both acute and convalescent COVID-19 samples were obtained from the United States, Italy and Spain. PBMCs, B-cell-depleted T cells, or T cells provided the cDNA or gDNA that made up the material.

Original data processing: Reference gene primer amplification yielded estimated nucleated cell counts. Only in-frame clones appear in the TCRdb table, and some are missing; sequencing was by immunoSEQ multiplex PCR. V and J calls and clone size are copied from that table; D and trimming were computed from the DNA. The sample lists roughly 670,000 clones; about 87% were seen once. Sequenced: peripheral blood. The TCR was taken from a woman aged 18-30 years with acute or convalescent COVID-19.

CDR3 protein: CASSQDPGQGEHGELFF. CDR3 DNA: TGCGCCAGCAGCCAAGACCCGGGACAGGGGGAACACGGGGAGCTGTTTTTT. V is TRBV4-1 and J is TRBJ2-2; TRBD1 matches 11 bases. V lost 0 bases and J lost 7; bases outside the gene matches: 7. This CDR3 is built from 17 residues. The germline V gene has CDR1 MGHRA and CDR2 YSYEKL.